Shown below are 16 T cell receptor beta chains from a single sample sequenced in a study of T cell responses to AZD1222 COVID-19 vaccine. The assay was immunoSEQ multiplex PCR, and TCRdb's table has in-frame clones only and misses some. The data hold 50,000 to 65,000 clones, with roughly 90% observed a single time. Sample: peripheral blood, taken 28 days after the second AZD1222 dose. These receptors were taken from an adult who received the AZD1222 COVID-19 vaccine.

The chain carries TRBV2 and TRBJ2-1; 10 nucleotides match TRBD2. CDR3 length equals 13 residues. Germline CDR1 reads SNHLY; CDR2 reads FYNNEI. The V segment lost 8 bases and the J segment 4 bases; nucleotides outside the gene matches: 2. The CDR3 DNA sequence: TGTGCCAGCCTAGCGGGAGTTTACAATGAGCAGTTCTTC. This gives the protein CASLAGVYNEQFF. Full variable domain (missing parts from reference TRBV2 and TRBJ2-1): EPEVTQTPSHQVTQMGQEVILRCVPISNHLYFYWYRQILGQKVEFLVSFYNNEISEKSEIFDDQFSVERPDGSNFTLKIRSTKLEDSAMYFCASLAGVYNEQFFGPGTRLTVL.

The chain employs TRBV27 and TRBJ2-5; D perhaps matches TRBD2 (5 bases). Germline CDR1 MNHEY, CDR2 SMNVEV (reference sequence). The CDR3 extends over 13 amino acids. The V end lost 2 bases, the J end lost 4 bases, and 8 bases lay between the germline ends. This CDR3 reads CASSLRGLETQYF. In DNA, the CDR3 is TGTGCCAGCAGTTTAAGAGGGTTAGAGACCCAGTACTTC.

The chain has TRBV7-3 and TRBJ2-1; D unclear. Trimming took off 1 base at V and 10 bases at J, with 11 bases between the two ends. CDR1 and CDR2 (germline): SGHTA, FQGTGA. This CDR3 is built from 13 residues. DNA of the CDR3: TGTGCCAGCAGCTTAATGGGTTCTGGGGAGCAGTTCTTC. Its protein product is CASSLMGSGEQFF.

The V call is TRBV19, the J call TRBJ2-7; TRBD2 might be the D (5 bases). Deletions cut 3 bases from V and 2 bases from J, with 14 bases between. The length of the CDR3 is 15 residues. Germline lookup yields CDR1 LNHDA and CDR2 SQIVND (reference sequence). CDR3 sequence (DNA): TGTGCCAGTAGTATCTCGGGATACCACACCTACGAGCAGTACTTC. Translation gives CASSISGYHTYEQYF.

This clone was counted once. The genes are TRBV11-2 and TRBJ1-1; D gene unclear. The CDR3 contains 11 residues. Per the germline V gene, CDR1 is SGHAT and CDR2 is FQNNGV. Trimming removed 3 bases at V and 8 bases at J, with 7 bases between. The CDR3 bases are TGTGCCAGCAGCTTTAGGCTGGAAGCTTTCTTT. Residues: CASSFRLEAFF.

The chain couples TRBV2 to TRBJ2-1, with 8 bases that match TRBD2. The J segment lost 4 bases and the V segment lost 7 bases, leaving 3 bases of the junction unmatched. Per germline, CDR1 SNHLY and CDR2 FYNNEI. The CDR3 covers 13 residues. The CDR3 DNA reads TGTGCCAGCAAGCGGGAGAGTTACAATGAGCAGTTCTTC. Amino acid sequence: CASKRESYNEQFF. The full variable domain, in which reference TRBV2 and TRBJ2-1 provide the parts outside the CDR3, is EPEVTQTPSHQVTQMGQEVILRCVPISNHLYFYWYRQILGQKVEFLVSFYNNEISEKSEIFDDQFSVERPDGSNFTLKIRSTKLEDSAMYFCASKRESYNEQFFGPGTRLTVL.

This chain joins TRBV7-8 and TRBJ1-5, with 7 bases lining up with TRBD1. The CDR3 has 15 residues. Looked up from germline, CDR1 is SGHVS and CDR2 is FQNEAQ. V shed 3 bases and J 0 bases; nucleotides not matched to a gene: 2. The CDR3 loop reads CASSFGTASNQPQHF. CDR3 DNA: TGTGCCAGCAGCTTCGGGACAGCTAGCAATCAGCCCCAGCATTTT.

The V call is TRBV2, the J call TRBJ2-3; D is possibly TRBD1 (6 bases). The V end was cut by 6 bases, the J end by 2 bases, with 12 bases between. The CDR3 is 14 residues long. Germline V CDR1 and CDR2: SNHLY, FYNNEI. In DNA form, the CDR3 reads TGTGCCAGCAGGGATCGACAGGTCACAGATACGCAGTATTTT. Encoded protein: CASRDRQVTDTQYF.

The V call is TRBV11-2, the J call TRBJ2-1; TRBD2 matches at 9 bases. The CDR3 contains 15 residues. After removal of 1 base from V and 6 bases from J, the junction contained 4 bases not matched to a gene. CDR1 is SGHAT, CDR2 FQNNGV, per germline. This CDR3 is CASSLGTSVTNEQFF. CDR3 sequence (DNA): TGTGCCAGCAGCTTAGGGACTAGCGTAACCAATGAGCAGTTCTTC.

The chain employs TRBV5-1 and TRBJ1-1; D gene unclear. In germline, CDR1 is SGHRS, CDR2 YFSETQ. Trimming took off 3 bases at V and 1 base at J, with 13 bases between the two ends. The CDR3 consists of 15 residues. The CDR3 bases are TGCGCCAGCAGCTGGTCCGGGTCGGGGAACACTGAAGCTTTCTTT. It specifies CASSWSGSGNTEAFF.

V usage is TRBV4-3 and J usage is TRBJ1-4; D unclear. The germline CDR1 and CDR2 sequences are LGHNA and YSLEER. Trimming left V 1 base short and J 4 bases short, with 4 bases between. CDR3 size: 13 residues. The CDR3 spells CASSQVGNEKLFF. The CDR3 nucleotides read TGCGCCAGCAGCCAAGTGGGTAATGAAAAACTGTTTTTT.

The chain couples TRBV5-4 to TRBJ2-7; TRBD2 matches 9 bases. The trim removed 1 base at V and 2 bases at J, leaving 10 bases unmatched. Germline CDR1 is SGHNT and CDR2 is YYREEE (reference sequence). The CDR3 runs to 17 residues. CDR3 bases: TGTGCCAGCAGCTTGTGGTCCAGCGGGAGGCTTGCCTACGAGCAGTACTTC. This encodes CASSLWSSGRLAYEQYF.

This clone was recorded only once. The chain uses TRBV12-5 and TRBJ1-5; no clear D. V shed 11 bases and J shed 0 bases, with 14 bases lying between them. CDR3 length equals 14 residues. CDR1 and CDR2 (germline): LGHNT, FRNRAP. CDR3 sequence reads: CAALFGYSNQPQHF. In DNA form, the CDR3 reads TGTGCTGCCCTTTTTGGGTATAGCAATCAGCCCCAGCATTTT.

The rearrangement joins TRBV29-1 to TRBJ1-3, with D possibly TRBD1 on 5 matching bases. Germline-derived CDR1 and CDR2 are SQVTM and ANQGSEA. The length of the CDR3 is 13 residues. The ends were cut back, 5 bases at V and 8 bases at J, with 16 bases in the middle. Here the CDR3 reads CSVKTPGGDTIYF. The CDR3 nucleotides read TGCAGCGTTAAAACCCCGGGGGGGGACACCATATATTTT.

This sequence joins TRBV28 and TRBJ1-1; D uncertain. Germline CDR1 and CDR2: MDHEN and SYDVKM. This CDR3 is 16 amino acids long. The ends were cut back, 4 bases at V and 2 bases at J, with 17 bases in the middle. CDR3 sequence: CASSYSFGGGNTEAFF. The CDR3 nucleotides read TGTGCCAGCAGTTACAGTTTTGGCGGAGGAAACACTGAAGCTTTCTTT. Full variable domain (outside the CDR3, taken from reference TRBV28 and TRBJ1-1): DVKVTQSSRYLVKRTGEKVFLECVQDMDHENMFWYRQDPGLGLRLIYFSYDVKMKEKGDIPEGYSVSREKKERFSLILESASTNQTSMYLCASSYSFGGGNTEAFFGQGTRLTVV.

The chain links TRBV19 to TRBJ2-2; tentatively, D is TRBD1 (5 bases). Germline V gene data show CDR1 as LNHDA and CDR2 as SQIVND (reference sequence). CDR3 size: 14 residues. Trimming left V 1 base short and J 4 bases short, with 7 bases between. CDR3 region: CASSIAQGTGELFF. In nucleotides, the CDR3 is TGTGCCAGTAGTATAGCGCAGGGCACCGGGGAGCTGTTTTTT.